These 17 T cell receptor beta chains were all obtained from the same sample, sequenced in a study of shared clonotypes between healthy human individuals. Measured with immunoSEQ multiplex PCR; TCRdb has only the in-frame clones, and not every one. The repertoire consists of 2 million to 2.5 million clones, with roughly 94% occurring once and the leading ten covering about 0.13%. Sequencing used naive CD4+ T cells sorted from blood. The subset: CD45RA+ positively selected. The receptors here all came from a young man in good health.

The V and J genes are TRBV18 and TRBJ2-7; TRBD1 aligns across 7 bases. The CDR3 totals 14 residues. CDR1 is KGHSH, CDR2 LQKENI, per germline. V was clipped by 3 bases and J by 5 bases; unmatched bases: 7. CDR3 protein: CASSPNRGFHEQYF. CDR3 bases: TGTGCCAGCTCACCGAACAGGGGATTTCACGAGCAGTACTTC. The whole variable domain, filled in from reference TRBV18 and TRBJ2-7, reads NAGVMQNPRHLVRRRGQEARLRCSPMKGHSHVYWYRQLPEEGLKFMVYLQKENIIDESGMPKERFSAEFPKEGPSILRIQQVVRGDSAAYFCASSPNRGFHEQYFGPGTRLTVT.

Points on this clone: Additional DNA sequences in this sample encode the identical CDR3. CDR3 loop: CASSRSGDEQYF. The CDR3 region has the DNA TGTGCCAGCAGCCGTAGTGGGGACGAGCAGTACTTC. This sequence joins TRBV6-5 and TRBJ2-7; no clear D. Germline V gives CDR1 MNHEY, CDR2 SVGAGI. This CDR3 is 12 amino acids long. Trimming cost V 6 bases and J 5 bases, with 11 bases left between them.

V usage is TRBV5-5 and J usage is TRBJ1-2; D unresolved. CDR3 size: 13 residues. Trimming shortened V by 1 base and J by 0 bases, and 4 bases separated the two germline ends. CDR1 is SGHKS and CDR2 is YYEKEE in the germline V gene (reference sequence). The CDR3 bases are TGTGCCAGCAGCTTGACGACTAACTATGGCTACACCTTC. Its translation is CASSLTTNYGYTF.

This chain connects TRBV7-9 to TRBJ2-5; 7 bases are shared with TRBD1. CDR1 and CDR2 from the germline V gene are SEHNR and FQNEAQ (reference sequence). The V and J ends lost 6 bases and 1 base, in that order; junction bases with no gene match: 5. The CDR3 has 14 amino acids. The CDR3 region has the DNA TGTGCCAGCAGACATCAGGGGGTCCAAGAGACCCAGTACTTC. Amino acid sequence: CASRHQGVQETQYF.

This chain joins TRBV28 and TRBJ1-4; D is possibly TRBD1 (5 bases). V was shortened by 6 bases and J by 0 bases, with 11 bases between the two germline ends. Germline V CDR1 and CDR2: MDHEN, SYDVKM. The CDR3 is made up of 15 amino acids. The CDR3 coding sequence is TGTGCCAGCAGCGACGGGGGATCAACTAATGAAAAACTGTTTTTT. Translated: CASSDGGSTNEKLFF.

J is TRBJ2-3 and V is TRBV6-6; 7 nucleotides agree with TRBD2. CDR3 length equals 14 residues. The V and J ends lost 4 bases and 1 base, in that order; junction bases with no gene match: 2. Germline CDR1 MNHNY, CDR2 SVGAGI (reference sequence). CDR3: CASSSRGGTDTQYF. CDR3 DNA sequence: TGTGCCAGCAGTTCCCGGGGGGGCACAGATACGCAGTATTTT.

The chain has TRBV6-5 and TRBJ2-1; 8 bases map to TRBD2. Germline values: CDR1 MNHEY, CDR2 SVGAGI. This CDR3 comprises 15 residues. The trim removed 1 base at V and 9 bases at J, leaving 8 bases unmatched. The CDR3 nucleotides read TGTGCCAGCAGTTACTTGGCGGGAGGCCCCGGTGAGCAGTTCTTC. This sequence encodes CASSYLAGGPGEQFF.

The chain recombines TRBV4-2 with TRBJ2-7, with 8 bases lining up with TRBD1. The CDR3 extends over 15 amino acids. Germline V gene data show CDR1 as LGHNA and CDR2 as YNFKEQ. J gave up 2 bases and V 0 bases, and 3 bases lay outside the gene matches. This CDR3 reads CASSQERQGPYEQYF. The CDR3 region has the DNA TGTGCCAGCAGCCAAGAAAGACAGGGGCCCTACGAGCAGTACTTC.

V usage is TRBV6-1 and J usage is TRBJ1-1, with D hard to call. The CDR3 loop spans 14 amino acids. V was pared by 4 bases and J by 5 bases, with 14 bases between. Germline CDR1 MNHNS, CDR2 SASEGT. The CDR3 loop reads CASSGRALGTEAFF. Written as DNA, the CDR3 is TGTGCCAGCAGTGGGCGTGCGCTGGGGACTGAAGCTTTCTTT.

On this clone: A read error may produce the germline difference seen at one junction end. The rearrangement uses TRBV2 and TRBJ2-4; the match to TRBD1 covers 8 bases. The CDR3 is 11 amino acids. The germline V gene has CDR1 SNHLY and CDR2 FYNNEI. CDR3 region: CATQGGTGQAF. DNA of the CDR3: TGTGCCACTCAAGGTGGGACGGGACAGGCTTTC.

Note on this clone: One end of the junction is discordant with germline, which a read error may explain. V is TRBV6-6 and J is TRBJ2-5, with D hard to call. Gene TRBJ2-7 matches the end of the DNA better, so the J call may be wrong. CDR3 size: 14 residues. Germline lookup yields CDR1 MNHNY and CDR2 SVGAGI (reference sequence). DNA for the CDR3: TGTGCCAGCAGCTACTCAAAGGGCTCCTACGAGCAGTACTTC. Protein: CASSYSKGSYEQYF.

The rearrangement joins TRBV28 to TRBJ2-7; TRBD2 might be the D (6 bases). Germline V lookup: CDR1 MDHEN, CDR2 SYDVKM. The V and J ends lost 4 bases and 2 bases respectively, with 21 bases between them. CDR3 length equals 17 residues. CDR3 in amino acids: CASSYITPFGGTYEQYF. The CDR3 DNA follows: TGTGCCAGCAGTTACATTACGCCCTTTGGGGGGACCTACGAGCAGTACTTC.

This chain joins TRBV11-2 and TRBJ2-7; 8 bases line up with TRBD1. Losses at the gene ends were 1 base for V and 0 bases for J; bases not matched to a gene: 2. Looked up from germline, CDR1 is SGHAT and CDR2 is FQNNGV. The CDR3 contains 15 residues. Here the CDR3 reads CASSLGQGHSYEQYF. The DNA of the CDR3 is TGTGCCAGCAGCTTAGGACAGGGGCACTCCTACGAGCAGTACTTC.

The chain carries TRBV5-5 and TRBJ1-2, with TRBD1 matching over 7 bases. Trimming cost V 4 bases and J 4 bases; bases outside gene matches: 13. The CDR3 extends over 16 amino acids. The V gene's germline CDR1 is SGHKS and CDR2 YYEKEE (reference sequence). The CDR3 spells CASSQGGDRDLYGYTF. The CDR3 DNA reads as TGTGCCAGCAGCCAAGGGGGTGACAGGGACCTCTATGGCTACACCTTC.

The chain links TRBV7-2 to TRBJ2-1; 7 nucleotides align to TRBD2. The V segment lost 1 base and the J segment 7 bases; nucleotides outside the gene matches: 10. The CDR3 is made up of 16 amino acids. Germline-derived CDR1 and CDR2 are SGHTA and FQGNSA. As DNA, the CDR3 is TGTGCCAGCAGCTTAGTAGCCGTCGGGAGGATGAATGAGCAGTTCTTC. It translates to CASSLVAVGRMNEQFF. The entire variable domain, with the rest obtained from reference TRBV7-2 and TRBJ2-1, is as follows: GAGVSQSPSNKVTEKGKDVELRCDPISGHTALYWYRQSLGQGLEFLIYFQGNSAPDKSGLPSDRFSAERTGGSVSTLTIQRTQQEDSAVYLCASSLVAVGRMNEQFFGPGTRLTVL.

The chain couples TRBV4-1 to TRBJ2-7; 11 positions agree with TRBD2. The CDR3 sequence is 17 residues long. CDR1 and CDR2 (germline): MGHRA, YSYEKL. J was trimmed by 4 bases and V by 1 base; bases with no gene match: 9. The CDR3 DNA reads as TGCGCCAGCAGCCAAGTTCAAAGACTAGCGGGACTATACGAGCAGTACTTC. Translated, it gives CASSQVQRLAGLYEQYF.

CDR3 region: CASSGGLSEQYF. The CDR3 DNA is TGTGCCAGCAGCGGGGGGCTTTCCGAGCAGTACTTC. J is TRBJ2-7 and V is TRBV6-1; tentatively, D is TRBD2 (7 bases). Deletions cut 6 bases from V and 6 bases from J, with 12 bases between. The CDR3 is made up of 12 amino acids. Germline CDR1 MNHNS, CDR2 SASEGT.